This passage covers 29 T cell receptor beta chains from one sample sequenced in a study of CD8 T cells in Susac syndrome. Random-hexamer reverse transcription was applied to roughly 0.5 to 1 ug RNA. TCRdb processed the immunoSEQ multiplex PCR reads anew with MiXCR; each CDR3 protein has one entry. The sample includes 67,000 or so distinct CDR3 sequences, around 93% of them seen just once. The material sequenced was CD4+ T cells from PBMCs. These receptors came from a human donor with Susac syndrome.

The chain joins TRBV7-2 to TRBJ2-7; TRBD2 might be the D (5 bases). The V and J ends lost 1 base and 4 bases respectively, with 11 bases between them. From germline, CDR1 is SGHTA and CDR2 FQGNSA. This CDR3 spans 14 amino acids. In DNA, the CDR3 is TGTGCCAGCAGCTTAGGTCCTCTAGCTTACGAGCAGTACTTC. It yields the protein CASSLGPLAYEQYF.

This clonotype was observed a handful of times. CDR3 loop: CASSPGYEQYF. CDR3 sequence (DNA): TGTGCCAGCTCACCAGGGTACGAGCAGTACTTC. J is TRBJ2-7 and V is TRBV18; the D is unclear. The CDR3 runs to 11 residues. Trimming left V 2 bases short and J 4 bases short, with 3 bases between. Germline V CDR1 and CDR2: KGHSH, LQKENI.

The chain links TRBV6-5 to TRBJ1-6, with TRBD1 as a possible D gene (6 bases). From germline, CDR1 is MNHEY and CDR2 SVGAGI. The CDR3 runs 14 residues. The V and J ends lost 0 bases and 14 bases respectively, with 14 bases between them. The CDR3 loop reads CASSYSGGRVTLHF. As DNA, the CDR3 is TGTGCCAGCAGTTACTCGGGGGGCCGGGTCACCCTCCACTTT.

This clonotype was detected once. The chain has TRBV20-1 and TRBJ1-5, with D perhaps matching TRBD1 (6 bases). The CDR3 contains 14 residues. The V gene lost 5 bases and the J gene lost 3 bases, with 14 bases spanning the gap. Germline CDR1 is DFQATT and CDR2 is SNEGSKA (reference sequence). The CDR3, as DNA: TGCAGTGCTCTAAGCTGGGGGCACAATCAGCCCCAGCATTTT. Translation gives CSALSWGHNQPQHF.

V usage is TRBV7-9 and J usage is TRBJ1-2; the D is unclear. This CDR3 has 11 amino acids. The germline CDR1 and CDR2 sequences are SEHNR and FQNEAQ (reference sequence). V dropped 2 bases and J dropped 8 bases, with 6 bases sitting between them. CDR3 region: CASSLIGGYTF. Written as DNA, the CDR3 is TGTGCCAGCAGCTTAATAGGCGGCTACACCTTC.

The rearrangement uses TRBV9 and TRBJ2-1; TRBD2 aligns across 8 bases. The CDR3 extends over 16 amino acids. V shed 2 bases, J shed 1 base, and the junction held 5 bases outside the gene matches. The germline V gene encodes CDR1 SGDLS and CDR2 YYNGEE. Here the CDR3 reads CASSVAGTSSYNEQFF. DNA for the CDR3: TGTGCCAGCAGCGTGGCCGGGACTAGTTCCTACAATGAGCAGTTCTTC.

V gene TRBV4-1 combines with J gene TRBJ1-1, with D perhaps TRBD1 (6 bases). The germline V and J ends were trimmed by 6 bases and 9 bases, with 17 bases remaining between them. Germline CDR1 and CDR2: MGHRA and YSYEKL. This CDR3 has 13 residues. The CDR3 DNA reads TGCGCCAGCAGGCGATACTCCGGACAGCAAGCTTTCTTT. Its protein product is CASRRYSGQQAFF.

The chain has TRBV9 and TRBJ1-1; D perhaps matches TRBD1 (5 bases). V lost 3 bases to trimming and J lost 5 bases, with 11 bases between them. The CDR3 runs to 13 residues. Germline CDR1 SGDLS, CDR2 YYNGEE. CDR3 sequence (DNA): TGTGCCAGCAGCGCCGATCAGGGAACTGAAGCTTTCTTT. The encoded protein is CASSADQGTEAFF.

This chain uses TRBV2 with TRBJ2-1; D might be TRBD2 (6 bases). The CDR3 contains 15 residues. V shed 6 bases and J shed 8 bases, with 20 bases lying between them. Germline CDR1 reads SNHLY; CDR2 reads FYNNEI. CDR3 sequence reads: CASRGGPPRADEQFF. CDR3 DNA sequence: TGTGCCAGCAGGGGAGGACCTCCCCGCGCCGATGAGCAGTTCTTC.

V is TRBV6-5 and J is TRBJ2-7; 9 positions agree with TRBD1. CDR1 MNHEY and CDR2 SVGAGI come from the germline V gene. There are 14 residues in the CDR3. The V gene end was trimmed by 9 bases and the J gene end by 1 base; junction bases not matched to a gene: 7. This chain's CDR3 is CASTNRGRSYEQYF. In DNA, the CDR3 is TGTGCCAGTACCAACAGGGGGCGATCCTACGAGCAGTACTTC.

The gene calls are TRBV30 and TRBJ1-6; D gene uncertain. The V and J ends lost 2 bases and 0 bases respectively, with 17 bases between them. The CDR3 has 18 residues. The V gene's germline CDR1 is GTSNPN and CDR2 SVGIG (reference sequence). CDR3 loop: CAWSPKWDSSSYNSPLHF. CDR3 DNA sequence: TGTGCCTGGAGTCCCAAGTGGGATAGTAGCTCCTATAATTCACCCCTCCACTTT.

The chain recombines TRBV12-3 or TRBV12-4 with TRBJ1-6; D is undetermined. Trimming cost V 2 bases and J 9 bases, with 5 bases left between them. The CDR3 consists of 12 residues. For the CDR3, the DNA is TGTGCCAGCAGTTTAATCGGTTCACCCCTCCACTTT. Amino acids: CASSLIGSPLHF.

The chain is built from TRBV5-1 and TRBJ2-3; TRBD1 matches at 12 bases. The trim removed 6 bases at V and 9 bases at J, leaving 11 bases unmatched. CDR3 length: 15 residues. In germline, CDR1 is SGHRS, CDR2 YFSETQ. CDR3 bases: TGCGCCAGCACAGAGGGGACAGGGGGCTCATTGACGCAGTATTTT. Residues: CASTEGTGGSLTQYF.

This chain connects TRBV9 to TRBJ1-2; a weak D match, TRBD1 (6 bases). Germline V gene lookup returns CDR1 SGDLS and CDR2 YYNGEE. Trimming removed 3 bases from V and 8 bases from J, with 23 bases in between. The CDR3 loop spans 16 amino acids. CDR3 DNA: TGTGCCAGCAGCGCCGGTCAAACAGGGATCCCCGGGGGCTACACCTTC. Translating gives CASSAGQTGIPGGYTF. The variable domain in full, completed from reference TRBV9 and TRBJ1-2, reads DSGVTQTPKHLITATGQRVTLRCSPRSGDLSVYWYQQSLDQGLQFLIQYYNGEERAKGNILERFSAQQFPDLHSELNLSSLELGDSALYFCASSAGQTGIPGGYTFGSGTRLTVV.

The chain joins TRBV7-2 to TRBJ2-3; TRBD2 aligns across 9 bases. Losses at the gene ends were 3 bases for V and 6 bases for J; bases not matched to a gene: 4. This CDR3 is built from 14 residues. The germline V gene encodes CDR1 SGHTA and CDR2 FQGNSA. CDR3 DNA: TGTGCCAGCAGCTTGAGGCGGGGGGGGGATACGCAGTATTTT. The encoded protein is CASSLRRGGDTQYF.

This clonotype appeared a single time. This chain uses TRBV10-3 with TRBJ1-1; possibly TRBD1 for D (6 bases). Trimming pared 4 bases from V and 1 base from J, leaving 7 bases between. Per germline, CDR1 ENHRY and CDR2 SYGVKD. CDR3 length: 13 amino acids. The CDR3 DNA is TGTGCCATCAGTGCGGGACAGAACACTGAAGCTTTCTTT. Residues: CAISAGQNTEAFF.

The V call is TRBV27, the J call TRBJ1-4; D ambiguous. Germline V lookup: CDR1 MNHEY, CDR2 SMNVEV (reference sequence). With 4 bases removed from V and 7 bases from J, the gap between germline ends came to 10 bases. The length of the CDR3 is 13 residues. CDR3 region: CASSSWTAEKLFF. CDR3 DNA: TGTGCCAGCAGTTCTTGGACGGCTGAAAAACTGTTTTTT.

The chain links TRBV11-1 to TRBJ2-1; D is unclear. V was clipped by 5 bases and J by 2 bases, with 13 bases between them. The germline V gene encodes CDR1 SGHAT and CDR2 FQDESV (reference sequence). There are 15 residues in the CDR3. The CDR3 coding sequence is TGTGCCAGCAGCCCCCGGCAGATAGCCTACAATGAGCAGTTCTTC. Its protein product is CASSPRQIAYNEQFF.

The gene calls are TRBV28 and TRBJ1-5, with D perhaps TRBD1 (5 bases). V gave up 5 bases and J gave up 2 bases, with 10 bases separating them. This CDR3 comprises 14 residues. Germline V lookup: CDR1 MDHEN, CDR2 SYDVKM. Here the CDR3 DNA reads TGTGCCAGCAGTCAGGGAGGAGGCAATCAGCCCCAGCATTTT. It codes for CASSQGGGNQPQHF.

This clonotype appeared a single time. The genes are TRBV20-1 and TRBJ2-5; the D is unclear. The V and J ends lost 5 bases and 5 bases respectively, with 6 bases between them. CDR1 is DFQATT and CDR2 is SNEGSKA in the germline V gene (reference sequence). This CDR3 region has 10 residues. The CDR3 protein is CSARPETQYF. DNA of the CDR3: TGCAGTGCTCGCCCGGAGACCCAGTACTTC.

The chain recombines TRBV6-2 or TRBV6-3 with TRBJ1-1; tentative D call: TRBD1 (6 bases). V was trimmed by 5 bases and J by 4 bases, leaving 11 bases between them. The CDR3 loop spans 13 amino acids. Germline V gives CDR1 MNHEY, CDR2 SVGEGT. The CDR3 region is CASSRTGSTEAFF. CDR3 nucleotides: TGTGCCAGCAGTCGAACAGGGAGCACTGAAGCTTTCTTT.

The chain employs TRBV12-3 or TRBV12-4 and TRBJ2-3; 8 positions agree with TRBD2. The CDR3 loop spans 17 amino acids. Unmatched junction bases numbered 12, after V lost 3 bases and J lost 4 bases. This CDR3 reads CASSFIKGSGVSDTQYF. DNA of the CDR3: TGTGCCAGCAGTTTCATTAAAGGTAGCGGGGTTTCAGATACGCAGTATTTT.

This clonotype appeared once. The chain is built from TRBV6-6 and TRBJ2-7; D is ambiguous. Looked up from germline, CDR1 is MNHNY and CDR2 is SVGAGI (reference sequence). The CDR3 sequence is 14 residues long. V lost 0 bases and J lost 2, with 8 bases in between. This CDR3 is CASSYSDSPYEQYF. For the CDR3, the DNA is TGTGCCAGCAGTTACTCGGATTCTCCCTACGAGCAGTACTTC.

This sequence joins TRBV6-2 or TRBV6-3 and TRBJ1-5, with TRBD1 matching 7 bases. The CDR3 is made up of 16 amino acids. Trimming took 6 bases from V and 2 from J; bases not matched to a gene: 10. In germline, CDR1 is MNHEY, CDR2 SVGEGT. The DNA of the CDR3 is TGTGCCAGCAGAACTAACAGGGGAGTAGGCAATCAGCCCCAGCATTTT. Its protein is CASRTNRGVGNQPQHF.

The rearrangement joins TRBV28 to TRBJ2-3; TRBD2 matches 10 bases. The germline V gene has CDR1 MDHEN and CDR2 SYDVKM. The CDR3 consists of 17 residues. The trim removed 3 bases at V and 2 bases at J, leaving 8 bases unmatched. CDR3 region: CASSFPAGGSYTDTQYF. CDR3 sequence (DNA): TGTGCCAGCAGTTTCCCAGCGGGGGGGTCCTACACAGATACGCAGTATTTT.

V gene TRBV5-1 combines with J gene TRBJ2-1; possibly TRBD2 for D (6 bases). The V gene's germline CDR1 is SGHRS and CDR2 YFSETQ. V was trimmed by 1 base and J by 8 bases, leaving 16 bases between them. The CDR3 runs 15 residues. The CDR3 sequence: CASSLRNGGNDEQFF. The CDR3 bases are TGCGCCAGCAGCTTGAGGAACGGGGGTAACGATGAGCAGTTCTTC.

This chain connects TRBV12-3 or TRBV12-4 to TRBJ2-7; D possibly corresponds to TRBD2 (7 bases). This CDR3 has 15 amino acids. Trimming removed 5 bases at V and 2 bases at J, with 16 bases between. The CDR3 region is CASSIRGGVAYEQYF. The CDR3 DNA sequence: TGTGCCAGCAGTATCCGCGGGGGCGTAGCCTACGAGCAGTACTTC.

This clonotype has only a few counts. V usage is TRBV27 and J usage is TRBJ2-5; 11 nucleotides align to TRBD2. Looked up from germline, CDR1 is MNHEY and CDR2 is SMNVEV (reference sequence). Trimming cost V 8 bases and J 3 bases; bases outside gene matches: 14. This CDR3 comprises 17 residues. CDR3 coding DNA: TGTGCCAGCCATTTCTTCCCCGGGACTAGCGGAGAAGAGACCCAGTACTTC. Amino acids: CASHFFPGTSGEETQYF.

J is TRBJ2-7 and V is TRBV30; the D is unclear. CDR3 length: 11 residues. Trimming cost V 5 bases and J 2 bases, with 7 bases left between them. Germline loops: CDR1 GTSNPN, CDR2 SVGIG (reference sequence). CDR3 sequence: CAWDRTYEQYF. CDR3 DNA sequence: TGTGCCTGGGACCGAACCTACGAGCAGTACTTC.